These 22 T cell receptor beta chains were sequenced from one sample in a study of T cells in narcolepsy (dated by TCRdb to between 2017 and 2018). Library generation was performed with the immunoSEQ multiplex PCR assay. TCRdb stores this immuneACCESS table with in-frame sequences only. Part of the clones is absent; in the studies checked, under half of the shortfall reflects unresolved V genes, and no reason is known for the rest. Across this sample there are some 30,000 clones, with around four fifths seen only once. The ten largest clones take up 1.2% of the sample. Sequencing input: CD45RA- memory CD4+ T cells from PBMCs. The sample's cell subset or site label, decoded: memory T cells sorted ex vivo from peripheral blood. These receptors all come from a human donor with narcolepsy.

This chain joins TRBV19 and TRBJ1-1; 9 bases are a match to TRBD1. The CDR3 sequence is 12 residues long. V dropped 8 bases and J dropped 6; count of bases not matched to a gene: 4. Germline V lookup: CDR1 LNHDA, CDR2 SQIVND (reference sequence). CDR3 nucleotide sequence: TGTGCCAGTGGACAGGGGATCGCTGAAGCTTTCTTT. This translates into CASGQGIAEAFF.

The chain joins TRBV11-2 to TRBJ2-2, with TRBD2 as a possible D gene (6 bases). V was pared by 7 bases and J by 0 bases, with 15 bases between. The CDR3 consists of 16 residues. Germline V gene sequence: CDR1 SGHAT, CDR2 FQNNGV. The CDR3 protein is CASIGDSSPNTGELFF. In DNA, the CDR3 is TGTGCCAGCATTGGGGACTCCTCCCCGAACACCGGGGAGCTGTTTTTT.

The chain uses TRBV11-2 and TRBJ1-3, with 7 bases that match TRBD1. The trim removed 6 bases at V and 2 bases at J, leaving 4 bases unmatched. This CDR3 comprises 14 residues. Germline assignment: CDR1 SGHAT and CDR2 FQNNGV. The CDR3 nucleotides are TGTGCCAGCAGACTGAGGGGGCCTGGAAACACCATATATTTT. It codes for CASRLRGPGNTIYF.

CDR3 in DNA: TGTGCCAGCAGCCCGCCGAACTCTGGAAACACCATATATTTT. Protein: CASSPPNSGNTIYF. The rearrangement joins TRBV13 to TRBJ1-3; D is uncertain. CDR1 and CDR2 (germline): PRHDT, FYEKMQ (reference sequence). This CDR3 contains 14 residues. V lost 5 bases and J 0 bases, leaving 8 bases between the germline ends.

V is TRBV7-2 and J is TRBJ2-3; 9 bases are shared with TRBD2. Germline lookup yields CDR1 SGHTA and CDR2 FQGNSA. This CDR3 comprises 16 residues. The J segment lost 2 bases and the V segment lost 2 bases, leaving 5 bases of the junction unmatched. CDR3 sequence reads: CASSLWGGGVTDTQYF. In nucleotides, the CDR3 is TGTGCCAGCAGCTTATGGGGCGGGGGGGTCACAGATACGCAGTATTTT.

The chain carries TRBV9 and TRBJ2-1; a weak D match, TRBD2 (5 bases). V lost 0 bases, J lost 4 bases, and 11 bases lay in between. The germline gives CDR1 SGDLS, CDR2 YYNGEE. CDR3 size: 15 residues. CDR3 sequence reads: CASSVDGNIYNEQFF. Here the CDR3 DNA reads TGTGCCAGCAGCGTAGACGGGAACATATACAATGAGCAGTTCTTC.

V usage is TRBV27 and J usage is TRBJ2-7, with D perhaps TRBD1 (6 bases). V was trimmed by 3 bases and J by 0 bases, leaving 12 bases between them. Germline loops: CDR1 MNHEY, CDR2 SMNVEV (reference sequence). The CDR3 has 15 residues. The CDR3 nucleotides are TGTGCCAGCAGTTTGAGGGGACACCGCTCCTACGAGCAGTACTTC. Protein sequence: CASSLRGHRSYEQYF.

This clone was seen just once. The chain carries TRBV30 and TRBJ1-1; the D gene is possibly TRBD1 (5 bases). The CDR3 sequence is 15 residues long. Trimming cost V 2 bases and J 1 base, with 14 bases left between them. CDR1 and CDR2 (germline): GTSNPN, SVGIG (reference sequence). CDR3: CAWSSWGGENTEAFF. Written as DNA, the CDR3 is TGTGCCTGGAGTTCTTGGGGGGGAGAGAACACTGAAGCTTTCTTT.

The chain joins TRBV11-2 to TRBJ1-4; 11 nucleotides line up with TRBD1. J lost 7 bases, V lost 5 bases, and 6 bases had no gene match. In germline, CDR1 is SGHAT, CDR2 FQNNGV. This CDR3 has 15 residues. The CDR3 nucleotides are TGTGCCAGCAGCGTTGCCGGGACAGGGGGTGAAAAACTGTTTTTT. Its translation: CASSVAGTGGEKLFF. Using reference TRBV11-2 and TRBJ1-4 for the parts outside the CDR3, the full variable domain is EAGVAQSPRYKIIEKRQSVAFWCNPISGHATLYWYQQILGQGPKLLIQFQNNGVVDDSQLPKDRFSAERLKGVDSTLKIQPAKLEDSAVYLCASSVAGTGGEKLFFGSGTQLSVL.

The rearrangement uses TRBV5-1 and TRBJ1-2; D is perhaps TRBD1 (6 bases). Germline V gives CDR1 SGHRS, CDR2 YFSETQ. The CDR3 has 16 residues. V lost 4 bases and J 2 bases, leaving 18 bases between the germline ends. The CDR3 coding sequence is TGCGCCAGCAGCAACGGCCTTACAGGGACCAACTATGGCTACACCTTC. It specifies CASSNGLTGTNYGYTF. The full variable domain, rest sourced from reference TRBV5-1 and TRBJ1-2, is KAGVTQTPRYLIKTRGQQVTLSCSPISGHRSVSWYQQTPGQGLQFLFEYFSETQRNKGNFPGRFSGRQFSNSRSEMNVSTLELGDSALYLCASSNGLTGTNYGYTFGSGTRLTVV.

The V call is TRBV2, the J call TRBJ2-1; 9 nucleotides match TRBD2. The germline V gene has CDR1 SNHLY and CDR2 FYNNEI. The length of the CDR3 is 14 residues. J lost 7 bases, V lost 2 bases, and 3 bases had no gene match. The CDR3 here is CASSEWSGGNEQFF. DNA of the CDR3: TGTGCCAGCAGTGAATGGAGCGGGGGGAATGAGCAGTTCTTC.

CDR3 loop: CASSLGGFPYEQYF. The CDR3 DNA reads TGTGCCAGCAGCTTAGGGGGATTCCCCTACGAGCAGTACTTC. V usage is TRBV7-8 and J usage is TRBJ2-7; no definite D call. V lost 1 base, J lost 2 bases, and 9 bases lay in between. Germline loops: CDR1 SGHVS, CDR2 FQNEAQ. This CDR3 comprises 14 residues.

The CDR3 DNA is TGTGCCAGCAGGGTCTCCTCTGGAAACACCATATATTTT. Translating it yields CASRVSSGNTIYF. V usage is TRBV6-1 and J usage is TRBJ1-3; D is unresolved. Trimming took 6 bases from V and 0 from J, leaving 6 bases between them. CDR3 length: 13 amino acids. Germline V gives CDR1 MNHNS, CDR2 SASEGT.

This rearrangement joins TRBV6-1 to TRBJ2-7; TRBD2 matches at 8 bases. Germline V gene data show CDR1 as MNHNS and CDR2 as SASEGT. With 5 bases clipped from V and 5 bases from J, the junction kept 11 bases outside the gene matches. This CDR3 comprises 15 residues. CDR3 sequence: CASSPLYGTRDEQYF. Written as DNA, the CDR3 is TGTGCCAGCAGTCCGTTGTACGGGACTAGAGACGAGCAGTACTTC.

Note on this clone: A junction boundary mismatches the germline segment, possibly from a read error. The genes are TRBV19 and TRBJ2-7, with 10 bases lining up with TRBD2. The CDR3 covers 13 residues. Germline lookup yields CDR1 LNHDA and CDR2 SQIVND (reference sequence). The CDR3 coding sequence is TGTGCCAGTAGTATAAGGACTAGCGGCGAGCAGTGCTTC. Amino acids: CASSIRTSGEQCF.

As for this clone: The same CDR3 arises from other DNA sequences in this sample as well. The chain employs TRBV6-1 and TRBJ1-2; D ambiguous. This CDR3 has 13 amino acids. Between the trimmed V and J ends, which lost 0 bases and 7 bases, there was a span of 9 bases. In germline, CDR1 is MNHNS, CDR2 SASEGT. CDR3 sequence (DNA): TGTGCCAGCAGTGAAGCGAGAGTAAGTGGCTACACCTTC. This gives the protein CASSEARVSGYTF.

The gene calls are TRBV19 and TRBJ1-1, with 9 bases matching TRBD1. This CDR3 spans 15 amino acids. Germline V gene data show CDR1 as LNHDA and CDR2 as SQIVND (reference sequence). V dropped 0 bases and J dropped 7; count of bases not matched to a gene: 6. The chain's CDR3 is CASSIEGQGGDEAFF. CDR3 bases: TGTGCCAGTAGTATAGAGGGACAGGGTGGGGATGAAGCTTTCTTT.

The CDR3: CASSQVRAALTDTQYF. CDR3 DNA sequence: TGCGCCAGCAGCCAAGTTAGGGCAGCACTCACAGATACGCAGTATTTT. This chain links TRBV4-1 with TRBJ2-3; no clear D gene. Trimming cost V 1 base and J 2 bases, with 13 bases left between them. Looked up from germline, CDR1 is MGHRA and CDR2 is YSYEKL. CDR3 length equals 16 residues.

The chain uses TRBV5-5 and TRBJ1-3; 7 bases map to TRBD1. With V trimmed by 3 bases and J by 2 bases, 2 bases remained unmatched. The length of the CDR3 is 14 residues. Germline assignment: CDR1 SGHKS and CDR2 YYEKEE (reference sequence). The CDR3 bases are TGTGCCAGCAGCTCAGACAGGGCTGGAAACACCATATATTTT. This codes for CASSSDRAGNTIYF.

J is TRBJ2-2 and V is TRBV5-1; D gene uncertain. V was cut by 0 bases and J by 6 bases, with 12 bases left in between. The CDR3 consists of 15 residues. Looked up from germline, CDR1 is SGHRS and CDR2 is YFSETQ. Here the CDR3 DNA reads TGCGCCAGCAGCTTGGAGATCGTCGTTCCCGGGGAGCTGTTTTTT. Its translation: CASSLEIVVPGELFF. The complete variable domain, with remaining parts taken from reference TRBV5-1 and TRBJ2-2, reads KAGVTQTPRYLIKTRGQQVTLSCSPISGHRSVSWYQQTPGQGLQFLFEYFSETQRNKGNFPGRFSGRQFSNSRSEMNVSTLELGDSALYLCASSLEIVVPGELFFGEGSRLTVL.

V is TRBV7-3 and J is TRBJ1-2, with TRBD1 matching 8 bases. The CDR3 loop spans 15 amino acids. The germline CDR1 and CDR2 sequences are SGHTA and FQGTGA. The junction had 13 bases not matched to a gene; V was cut back by 6 bases and J by 7 bases. The CDR3 loop is CASSLGQGSMAGYTF. CDR3 in DNA: TGTGCCAGCAGTCTAGGACAGGGATCTATGGCTGGCTACACCTTC.

The chain has TRBV12-5 and TRBJ2-5, with D tentatively TRBD1 or TRBD2 (5 bases each). The ends were cut back, 6 bases at V and 5 bases at J, with 19 bases in the middle. Germline CDR1 LGHNT, CDR2 FRNRAP. This CDR3 contains 15 residues. The CDR3 here is CASGRDGVSTETQYF. The DNA of the CDR3 is TGTGCTAGTGGCCGGGACGGGGTAAGCACGGAGACCCAGTACTTC.